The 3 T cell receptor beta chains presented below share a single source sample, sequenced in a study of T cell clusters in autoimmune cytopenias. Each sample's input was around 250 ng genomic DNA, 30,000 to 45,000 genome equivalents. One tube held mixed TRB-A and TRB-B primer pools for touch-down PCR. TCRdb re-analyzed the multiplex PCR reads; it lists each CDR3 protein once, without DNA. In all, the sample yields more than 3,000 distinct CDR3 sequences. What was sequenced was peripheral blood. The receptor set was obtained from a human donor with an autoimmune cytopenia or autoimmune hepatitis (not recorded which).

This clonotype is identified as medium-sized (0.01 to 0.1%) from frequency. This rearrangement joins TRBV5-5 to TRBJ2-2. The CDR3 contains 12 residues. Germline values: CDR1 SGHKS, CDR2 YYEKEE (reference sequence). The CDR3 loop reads CASSLLGGELFF.

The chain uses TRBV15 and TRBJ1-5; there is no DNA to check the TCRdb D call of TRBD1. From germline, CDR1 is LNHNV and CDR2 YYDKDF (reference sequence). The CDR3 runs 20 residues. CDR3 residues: CATSSSRRDRGIRSNQPQHF.

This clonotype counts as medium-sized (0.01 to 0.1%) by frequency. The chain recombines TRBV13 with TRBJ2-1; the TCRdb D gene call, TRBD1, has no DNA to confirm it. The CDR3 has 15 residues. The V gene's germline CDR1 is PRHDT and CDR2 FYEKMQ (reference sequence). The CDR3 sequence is CASSYEGGGHNEQFF.